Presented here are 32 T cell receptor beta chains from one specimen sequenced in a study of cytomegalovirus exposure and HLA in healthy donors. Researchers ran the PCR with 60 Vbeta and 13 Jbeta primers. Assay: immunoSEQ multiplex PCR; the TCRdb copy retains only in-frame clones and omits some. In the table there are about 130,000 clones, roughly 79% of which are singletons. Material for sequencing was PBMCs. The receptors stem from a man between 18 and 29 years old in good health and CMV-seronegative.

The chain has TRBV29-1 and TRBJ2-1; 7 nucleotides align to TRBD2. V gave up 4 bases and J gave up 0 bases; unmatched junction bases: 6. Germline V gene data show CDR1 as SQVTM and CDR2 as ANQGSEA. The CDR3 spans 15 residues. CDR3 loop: CSVVPPSGSYNEQFF. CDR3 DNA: TGCAGCGTTGTCCCTCCTAGCGGCTCCTACAATGAGCAGTTCTTC.

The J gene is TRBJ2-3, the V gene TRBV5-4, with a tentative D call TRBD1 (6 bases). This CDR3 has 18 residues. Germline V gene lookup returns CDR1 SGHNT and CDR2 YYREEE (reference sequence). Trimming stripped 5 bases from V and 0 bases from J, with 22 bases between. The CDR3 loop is CASRPRGGSGVSTDTQYF. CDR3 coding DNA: TGTGCCAGCAGACCTCGAGGGGGATCCGGGGTGAGCACAGATACGCAGTATTTT.

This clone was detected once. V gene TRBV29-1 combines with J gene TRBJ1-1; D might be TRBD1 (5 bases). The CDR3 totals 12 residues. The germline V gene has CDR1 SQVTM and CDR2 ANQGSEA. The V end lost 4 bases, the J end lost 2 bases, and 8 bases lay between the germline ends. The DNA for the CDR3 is TGCAGCGTTGGTCAGGGCAACACTGAAGCTTTCTTT. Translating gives CSVGQGNTEAFF.

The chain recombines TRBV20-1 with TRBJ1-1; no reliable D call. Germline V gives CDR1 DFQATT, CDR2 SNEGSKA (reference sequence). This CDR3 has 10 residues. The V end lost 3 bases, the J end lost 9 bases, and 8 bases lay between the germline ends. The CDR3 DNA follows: TGCAGTGCTAGCGGGGAGAAAGCTTTCTTT. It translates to CSASGEKAFF.

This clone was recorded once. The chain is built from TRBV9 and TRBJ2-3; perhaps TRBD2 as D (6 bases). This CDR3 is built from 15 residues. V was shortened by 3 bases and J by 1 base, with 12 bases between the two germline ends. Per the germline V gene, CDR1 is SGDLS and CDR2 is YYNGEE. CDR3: CASSGGIAGTDTQYF. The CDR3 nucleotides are TGTGCCAGCAGCGGTGGGATAGCGGGCACAGATACGCAGTATTTT.

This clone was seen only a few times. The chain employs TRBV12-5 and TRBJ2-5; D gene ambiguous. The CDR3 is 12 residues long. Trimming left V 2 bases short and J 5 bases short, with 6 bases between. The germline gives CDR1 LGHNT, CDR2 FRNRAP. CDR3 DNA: TGTGCTAGTGGTTTGCCACGGGAGACCCAGTACTTC. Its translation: CASGLPRETQYF.

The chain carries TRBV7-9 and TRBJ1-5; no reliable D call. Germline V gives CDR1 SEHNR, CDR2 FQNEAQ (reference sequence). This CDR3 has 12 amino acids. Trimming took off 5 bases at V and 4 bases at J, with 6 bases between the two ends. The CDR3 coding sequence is TGTGCCAGCAGCGAACTAAATCAGCCCCAGCATTTT. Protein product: CASSELNQPQHF.

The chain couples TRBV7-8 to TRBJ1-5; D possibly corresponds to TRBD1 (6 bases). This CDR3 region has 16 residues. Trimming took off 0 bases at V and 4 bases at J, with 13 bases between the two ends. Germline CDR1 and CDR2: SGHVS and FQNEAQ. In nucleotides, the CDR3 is TGTGCCAGCAGCTTAGCTGGGATAGGGACAAATCAGCCCCAGCATTTT. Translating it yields CASSLAGIGTNQPQHF.

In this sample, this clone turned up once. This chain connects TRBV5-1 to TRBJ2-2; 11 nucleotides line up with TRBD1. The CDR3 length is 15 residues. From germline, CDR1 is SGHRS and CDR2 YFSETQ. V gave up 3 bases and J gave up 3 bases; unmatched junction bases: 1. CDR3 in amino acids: CASSWDRGDTGELFF. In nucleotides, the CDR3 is TGCGCCAGCAGCTGGGACAGGGGGGACACCGGGGAGCTGTTTTTT.

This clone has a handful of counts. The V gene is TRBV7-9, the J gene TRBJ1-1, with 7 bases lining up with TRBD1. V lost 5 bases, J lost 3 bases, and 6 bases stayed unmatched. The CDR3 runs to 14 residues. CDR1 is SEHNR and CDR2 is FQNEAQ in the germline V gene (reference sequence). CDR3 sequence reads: CASSTGTAYTEAFF. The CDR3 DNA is TGTGCCAGCAGCACCGGGACAGCGTACACTGAAGCTTTCTTT.

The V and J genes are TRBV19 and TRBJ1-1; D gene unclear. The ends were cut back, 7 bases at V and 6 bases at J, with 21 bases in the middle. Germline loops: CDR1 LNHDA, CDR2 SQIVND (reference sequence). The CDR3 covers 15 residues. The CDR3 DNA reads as TGTGCCAGTACCCTAACTGTGAAAGCCTTTCCTGAAGCTTTCTTT. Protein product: CASTLTVKAFPEAFF.

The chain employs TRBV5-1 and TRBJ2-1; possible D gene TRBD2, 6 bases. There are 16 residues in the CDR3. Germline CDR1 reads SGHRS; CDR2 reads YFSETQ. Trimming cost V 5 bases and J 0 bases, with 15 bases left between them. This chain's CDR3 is CASRISGSNSYNEQFF. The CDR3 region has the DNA TGCGCCAGCAGGATTAGCGGATCCAACTCCTACAATGAGCAGTTCTTC.

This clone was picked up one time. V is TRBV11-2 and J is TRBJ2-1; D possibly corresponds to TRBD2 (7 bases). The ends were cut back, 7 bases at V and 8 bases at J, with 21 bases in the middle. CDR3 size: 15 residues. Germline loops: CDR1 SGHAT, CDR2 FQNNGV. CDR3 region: CASTLRGGVWDEQFF. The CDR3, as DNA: TGTGCCAGCACCCTTAGGGGGGGAGTATGGGATGAGCAGTTCTTC. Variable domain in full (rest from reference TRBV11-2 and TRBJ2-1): EAGVAQSPRYKIIEKRQSVAFWCNPISGHATLYWYQQILGQGPKLLIQFQNNGVVDDSQLPKDRFSAERLKGVDSTLKIQPAKLEDSAVYLCASTLRGGVWDEQFFGPGTRLTVL.

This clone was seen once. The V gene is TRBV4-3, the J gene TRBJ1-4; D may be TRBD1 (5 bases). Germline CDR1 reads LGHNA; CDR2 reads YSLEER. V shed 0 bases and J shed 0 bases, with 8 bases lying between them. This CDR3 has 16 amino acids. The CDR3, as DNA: TGCGCCAGCAGCCAAGAACAGGCTCCAACTAATGAAAAACTGTTTTTT. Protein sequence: CASSQEQAPTNEKLFF.

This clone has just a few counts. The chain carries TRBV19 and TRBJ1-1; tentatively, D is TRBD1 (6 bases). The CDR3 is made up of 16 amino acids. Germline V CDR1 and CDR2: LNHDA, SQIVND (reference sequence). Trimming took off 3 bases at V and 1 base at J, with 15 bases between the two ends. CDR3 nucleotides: TGTGCCAGTAGTATTCCCCTCGGCAGGGGGAACACTGAAGCTTTCTTT. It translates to CASSIPLGRGNTEAFF.

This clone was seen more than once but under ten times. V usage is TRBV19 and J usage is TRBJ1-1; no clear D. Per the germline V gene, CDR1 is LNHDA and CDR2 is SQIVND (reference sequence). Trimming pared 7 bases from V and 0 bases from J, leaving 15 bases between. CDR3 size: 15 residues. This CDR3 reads CASINVTTVNTEAFF. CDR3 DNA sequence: TGTGCCAGTATCAACGTAACCACGGTGAACACTGAAGCTTTCTTT.

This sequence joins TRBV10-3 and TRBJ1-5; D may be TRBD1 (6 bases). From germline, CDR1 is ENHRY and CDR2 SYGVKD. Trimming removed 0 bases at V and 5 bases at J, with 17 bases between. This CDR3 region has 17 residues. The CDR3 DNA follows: TGTGCCATCAGTGAGTCCCAGAGACAGGACATATATCAGCCCCAGCATTTT. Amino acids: CAISESQRQDIYQPQHF.

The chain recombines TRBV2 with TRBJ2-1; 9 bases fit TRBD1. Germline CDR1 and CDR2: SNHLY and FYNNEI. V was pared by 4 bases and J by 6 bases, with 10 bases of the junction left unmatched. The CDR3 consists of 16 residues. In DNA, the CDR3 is TGTGCCAGCAGTGGGGGGTGGACAGGGGTTTTCAATGAGCAGTTCTTC. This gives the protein CASSGGWTGVFNEQFF.

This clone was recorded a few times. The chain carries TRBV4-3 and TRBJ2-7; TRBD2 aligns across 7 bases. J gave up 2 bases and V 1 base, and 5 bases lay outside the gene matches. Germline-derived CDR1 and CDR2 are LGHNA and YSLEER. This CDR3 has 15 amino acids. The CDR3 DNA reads TGCGCCAGCAGCCAAGGGGGAGGGTCAACCTACGAGCAGTACTTC. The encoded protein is CASSQGGGSTYEQYF.

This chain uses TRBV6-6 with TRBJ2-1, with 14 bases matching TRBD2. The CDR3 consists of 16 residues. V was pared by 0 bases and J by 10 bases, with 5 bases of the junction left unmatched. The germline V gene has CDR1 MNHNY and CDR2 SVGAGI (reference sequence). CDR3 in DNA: TGTGCCAGCAGTTACTCACTGACTAGCGGGGGGGCGGAGCAGTTCTTC. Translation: CASSYSLTSGGAEQFF.

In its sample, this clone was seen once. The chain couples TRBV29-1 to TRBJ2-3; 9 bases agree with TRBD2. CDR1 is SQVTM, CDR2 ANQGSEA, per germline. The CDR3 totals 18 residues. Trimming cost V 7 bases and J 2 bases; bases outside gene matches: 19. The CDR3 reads CSALPGGGSGGFTDTQYF. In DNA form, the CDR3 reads TGCAGCGCACTACCAGGGGGTGGTAGCGGGGGATTCACAGATACGCAGTATTTT.

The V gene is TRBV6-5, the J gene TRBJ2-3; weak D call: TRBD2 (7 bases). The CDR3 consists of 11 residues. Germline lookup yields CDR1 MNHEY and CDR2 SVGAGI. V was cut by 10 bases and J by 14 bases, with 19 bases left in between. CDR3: CATRGTGGWYF. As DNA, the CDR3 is TGTGCCACTAGGGGGACGGGGGGCTGGTATTTT.

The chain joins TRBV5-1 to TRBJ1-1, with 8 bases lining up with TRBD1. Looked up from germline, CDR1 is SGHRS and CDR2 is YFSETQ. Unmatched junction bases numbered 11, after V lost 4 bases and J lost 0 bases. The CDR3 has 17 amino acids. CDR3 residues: CASSTADRGLMNTEAFF. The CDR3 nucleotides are TGCGCCAGCAGCACCGCCGACAGGGGACTCATGAACACTGAAGCTTTCTTT.

In nucleotides, the CDR3 is TGTGCCAGCAGCTTCACCGGACAGGCTTTAGCTGAAGCTTTCTTT. Translating gives CASSFTGQALAEAFF. V and J are TRBV7-9 and TRBJ1-1; TRBD1 aligns across 7 bases. This CDR3 region has 15 residues. Germline assignment: CDR1 SEHNR and CDR2 FQNEAQ (reference sequence). V gave up 3 bases and J gave up 6 bases; unmatched junction bases: 10.

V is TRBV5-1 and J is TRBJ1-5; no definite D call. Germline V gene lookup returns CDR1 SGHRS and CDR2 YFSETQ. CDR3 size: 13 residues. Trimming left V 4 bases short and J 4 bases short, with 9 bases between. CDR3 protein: CASSGGDNQPQHF. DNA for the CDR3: TGCGCCAGCAGCGGCGGGGATAATCAGCCCCAGCATTTT.

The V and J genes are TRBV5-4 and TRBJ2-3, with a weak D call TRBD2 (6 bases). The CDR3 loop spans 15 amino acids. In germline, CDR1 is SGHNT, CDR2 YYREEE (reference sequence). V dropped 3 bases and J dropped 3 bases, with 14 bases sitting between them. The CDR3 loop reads CASSWGDRGTDTQYF. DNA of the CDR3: TGTGCCAGCAGCTGGGGGGACCGCGGGACAGATACGCAGTATTTT.

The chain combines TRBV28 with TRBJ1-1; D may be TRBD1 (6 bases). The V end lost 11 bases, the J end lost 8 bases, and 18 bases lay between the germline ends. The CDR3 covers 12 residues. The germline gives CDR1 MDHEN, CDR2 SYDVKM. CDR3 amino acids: CALGQLEFEAFF. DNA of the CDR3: TGTGCCTTAGGACAGCTAGAATTCGAAGCTTTCTTT.

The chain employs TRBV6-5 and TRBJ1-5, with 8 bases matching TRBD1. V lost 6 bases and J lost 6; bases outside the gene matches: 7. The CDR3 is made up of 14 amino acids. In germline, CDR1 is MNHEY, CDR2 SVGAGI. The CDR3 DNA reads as TGTGCCAGCAGCCAGACAGGGGAACGTCAGCCCCAGCATTTT. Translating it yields CASSQTGERQPQHF.

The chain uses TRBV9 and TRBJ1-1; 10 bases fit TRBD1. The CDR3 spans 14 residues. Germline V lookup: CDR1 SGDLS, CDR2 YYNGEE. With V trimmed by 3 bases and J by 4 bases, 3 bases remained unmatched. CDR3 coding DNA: TGTGCCAGCAGCGGGGGACAGGGGAGCACTGAAGCTTTCTTT. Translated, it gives CASSGGQGSTEAFF. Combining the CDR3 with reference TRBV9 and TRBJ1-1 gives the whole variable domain DSGVTQTPKHLITATGQRVTLRCSPRSGDLSVYWYQQSLDQGLQFLIQYYNGEERAKGNILERFSAQQFPDLHSELNLSSLELGDSALYFCASSGGQGSTEAFFGQGTRLTVV.

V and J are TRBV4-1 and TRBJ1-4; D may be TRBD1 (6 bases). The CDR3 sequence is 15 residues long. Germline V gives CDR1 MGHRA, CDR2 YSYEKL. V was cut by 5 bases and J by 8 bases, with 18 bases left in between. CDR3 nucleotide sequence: TGCGCCAGCAGCAACGAACAGGGTTTTGGCGAAAAACTGTTTTTT. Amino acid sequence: CASSNEQGFGEKLFF.

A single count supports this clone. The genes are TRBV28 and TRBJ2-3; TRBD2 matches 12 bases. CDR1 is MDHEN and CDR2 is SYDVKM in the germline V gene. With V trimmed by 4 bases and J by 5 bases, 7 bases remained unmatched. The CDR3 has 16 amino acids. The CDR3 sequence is CASSSSSGGAKDTQYF. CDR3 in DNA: TGTGCCAGCAGTTCATCTAGCGGGGGGGCAAAAGATACGCAGTATTTT.

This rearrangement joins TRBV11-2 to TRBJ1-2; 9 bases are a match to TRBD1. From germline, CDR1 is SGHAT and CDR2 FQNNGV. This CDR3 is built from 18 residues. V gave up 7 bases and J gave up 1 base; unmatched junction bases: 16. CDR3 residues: CASTFTSGTGKNNYGYTF. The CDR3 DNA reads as TGTGCCAGCACCTTCACATCCGGGACAGGGAAAAATAACTATGGCTACACCTTC.